Listed below are T cell receptor beta chains from one sample, sequenced in a study of blood T cell repertoires in COVID-19. Clones were read by immunoSEQ multiplex PCR, and TCRdb kept only the in-frame ones, dropping some. The table has about 140,000 clones, approximately 88% seen once. The sample was peripheral blood. These receptors were collected from a man aged 70 or older with acute or convalescent COVID-19. Both conserved end residues are part of each CDR3. Each record gives: J gene, clone size, V gene, D gene, CDR3 DNA, CDR3 protein. The D gene is left open where the match is weak. Clone size is given for some rows only: seen once, a few or many times, or a class if the clone is expanded.

TRBJ2-5,NA,TRBV20-1,TRBD2,TGCAGTGCTAGTGTCAGCGGGGGGTACCAAGAGACCCAGTACTTC,CSASVSGGYQETQYF
TRBJ1-1,NA,TRBV7-3,TRBD1,TGTGCCAGCAGCCCCTCTTTGGGGACAGGGAAGGGTACTGAAGCTTTCTTT,CASSPSLGTGKGTEAFF
TRBJ1-4,NA,TRBV7-2,NA,TGTGCCAGCAGCTTCGGGGGGAGTAATGAAAAACTGTTTTTT,CASSFGGSNEKLFF
TRBJ2-1,once,TRBV7-3,NA,TGTGCCAGCAGCTTAATGTCGACGAGGAATGAGCAGTTCTTC,CASSLMSTRNEQFF
TRBJ2-7,NA,TRBV5-1,TRBD2,TGCGCCAGCAGCACCCGGACTAGCGGGAGGGCCTACGAGCAGTACTTC,CASSTRTSGRAYEQYF
TRBJ1-2,few,TRBV6-1,NA,TGTGCCAGCAGTGAGGCCTATGGCTACACCTTC,CASSEAYGYTF
TRBJ2-2,NA,TRBV11-2,TRBD2,TGTGCCAGCAGCTTAAGACTAGCGGGAGGCAAAACCGGGGAGCTGTTTTTT,CASSLRLAGGKTGELFF
TRBJ1-5,NA,TRBV28,NA,TGTGCCAGCAGTTTATGGGGCAGCAATCAGCCCCAGCATTTT,CASSLWGSNQPQHF
TRBJ2-5,NA,TRBV15,TRBD1,TGTGCCACCAGCAGAGATCAGGGGACAGTTCAAGAGACCCAGTACTTC,CATSRDQGTVQETQYF
TRBJ2-1,NA,TRBV4-1,TRBD1,TGCGCCAGCAGCCTAGGACAGGGGACTTACAATGAGCAGTTCTTC,CASSLGQGTYNEQFF
TRBJ1-5,NA,TRBV24-1,NA,TGTGCCACCAGTGCTTCAAGAGCTAGCAATCAGCCCCAGCATTTT,CATSASRASNQPQHF
TRBJ1-6,once,TRBV27,TRBD1,TGTGCCAGCAGTAAGGACAGGGGGAATTCACCCCTCCACTTT,CASSKDRGNSPLHF
TRBJ2-7,NA,TRBV3-1/TRBV3-2,NA,TGTGCCAGCAGCCAAGATTATTCGGGGTACGAGCAGTACTTC,CASSQDYSGYEQYF
TRBJ2-5,NA,TRBV7-9,TRBD1,TGTGCCAGCAGCCCGGGACAGGGGAAAGAGACCCAGTACTTC,CASSPGQGKETQYF
TRBJ1-2,NA,TRBV5-1,NA,TGCGCCAGCAGCTCGCAGGGTAGGGATGGCTACACCTTC,CASSSQGRDGYTF
TRBJ2-1,NA,TRBV28,NA,TGTGTCTCTGGGTCAGCAGCGGGACAATCCTACAATGAGCAGTTCTTC,CVSGSAAGQSYNEQFF
TRBJ1-5,NA,TRBV2,NA,TGTGCCAGCAGTGCAGGGATTGGGGGCAATCAGCCCCAGCATTTT,CASSAGIGGNQPQHF
TRBJ1-1,NA,TRBV5-1,NA,TGCGCCAGCAGCTCAGACAGGAGCACGGCTGAAGCTTTCTTT,CASSSDRSTAEAFF
TRBJ2-5,NA,TRBV5-1,TRBD1,TGCGCCAGCAGCTTGGAAACAGGGGGGAAGGGGACCCAGTACTTC,CASSLETGGKGTQYF
TRBJ1-6,NA,TRBV12-3/TRBV12-4,NA,TGTGCCAGCCGACCGGGATCGCATTCACCCCTCCACTTT,CASRPGSHSPLHF
TRBJ2-7,NA,TRBV3-1/TRBV3-2,TRBD2,TGTGCCAGCAGCCAAGTGGCGGGAGGGGTGGGCTACGAGCAGTACTTC,CASSQVAGGVGYEQYF
TRBJ2-7,NA,TRBV11-2,NA,TGTGCCAGCAGCTTCAGAGACAGTTCCTACGAGCAGTACTTC,CASSFRDSSYEQYF
TRBJ1-1,NA,TRBV27,NA,TGTGCCAGCAGTTTAGACAGGCAGAACACTGAAGCTTTCTTT,CASSLDRQNTEAFF
TRBJ1-2,NA,TRBV3-1/TRBV3-2,NA,TGTGCCAGCAGCCAAGGTGTGAGCGACTATGGCTACACCTTC,CASSQGVSDYGYTF
TRBJ1-2,NA,TRBV12-3/TRBV12-4,NA,TGTGCCAGCAGCCTTACAGCTCAGGGCTACACCTTC,CASSLTAQGYTF
TRBJ2-7,NA,TRBV5-1,TRBD2,TGCGCCAGCAGCTCCGAGCGGGGATACGAGCAGTACTTC,CASSSERGYEQYF
TRBJ2-3,once,TRBV4-1,TRBD2,TGCGCCAGCACCCATCTTGGGCTAGCGGGGGAAGATACGCAGTATTTT,CASTHLGLAGEDTQYF
TRBJ2-1,NA,TRBV7-8,TRBD2,TGTGCCAGCACCGGGGGGGCGAGCGGGAGGAATGAGCAGTTCTTC,CASTGGASGRNEQFF
TRBJ2-7,few,TRBV27,TRBD1,TGTGCCAGCAGCGGGACAGGGGGCTTCTACGAGCAGTACTTC,CASSGTGGFYEQYF
TRBJ1-4,NA,TRBV7-9,NA,TGTGCCAGCAGCTTTCTGGAGGAAAAACTGTTTTTT,CASSFLEEKLFF